This T cell receptor beta chain was sequenced in a study of blood T cell repertoires in COVID-19. Study-level information: The United States, Italy and Spain provided the acute and convalescent COVID-19 samples. T cells, B-cell-depleted T cells, or PBMCs provided the cDNA or gDNA that served as material.

Cohorts were based on clinical histories the participants reported. Original processing notes: Quantification of nucleated cells was approximated via reference gene primer amplification. Using immunoSEQ multiplex PCR, the repertoire was profiled, and TCRdb retains in-frame clones only, with some absent. V and J calls and clone size come straight from that table; D and trimming were deduced from the DNA. There are more than 200,000 clones in the sample; more than 70% occur only once, and 3.5% to 5.5% lies in the top ten. This sequence was found in a man aged 25-40 years with acute COVID-19. Sequences were obtained from PBMCs or T cells enriched from blood (not recorded which).

The CDR3 nucleotides are TGTGCCAGCAGCTTGTTCTCTAACTATGGCTACACCTTC. Translation gives CASSLFSNYGYTF. The rearrangement joins TRBV5-5 to TRBJ1-2; D uncertain. This CDR3 spans 13 amino acids. Germline V CDR1 and CDR2: SGHKS, YYEKEE (reference sequence). Deletions cut 1 base from V and 0 bases from J, with 4 bases between.